Reported below is one T cell receptor (beta chain). The record originates from a study of technical replicates of blood from several donors. Trimming cost V 10 bases and J 6 bases; bases outside gene matches: 8. From germline, CDR1 is MNHNS and CDR2 SASEGT. The CDR3 is 12 amino acids. Libraries were prepared by immunoSEQ multiplex PCR; TCRdb keeps only in-frame clonotypes and omits some of them. The table has under 95,000 clones, roughly 94% seen once. Sequenced sample: T cells isolated from PBMCs. This receptor was identified in a human donor in good health. This chain joins TRBV6-1 and TRBJ1-1; 7 bases fit TRBD1. CDR3 DNA sequence: TGTGCCACCTCACAGGGACAGCCTGAAGCTTTCTTT. Encoded protein: CATSQGQPEAFF.